The 5 T cell receptor beta chains below come from one sample, sequenced in a study of cytomegalovirus exposure and HLA in healthy donors. The data were produced by immunoSEQ multiplex PCR, yet TCRdb's version contains in-frame clones alone and is incomplete. This sample has 150,000 to 250,000 clones, with 65% to 90% found just once. Sequencing was carried out using PBMCs. All receptors derive from a woman in her twenties or thirties in good health and CMV-seropositive.

The chain is built from TRBV11-2 and TRBJ1-1; D uncertain. This CDR3 is built from 13 residues. The V gene lost 0 bases and the J gene lost 12 bases, with 14 bases spanning the gap. CDR1 is SGHAT, CDR2 FQNNGV, per germline. This chain's CDR3 is CASSLEGGSQPFF. The CDR3 nucleotides are TGTGCCAGCAGCTTAGAGGGCGGGTCCCAACCTTTCTTT.

The chain joins TRBV11-3 to TRBJ2-1; 7 bases map to TRBD2. Unmatched junction bases numbered 4, after V lost 4 bases and J lost 1 base. CDR1 SGHNT and CDR2 YENEEA come from the germline V gene. CDR3 length: 15 amino acids. This CDR3 reads CASSSLGGSYNEQFF. The CDR3 coding sequence is TGTGCCAGCAGCTCCTTGGGGGGGTCCTACAATGAGCAGTTCTTC.

The rearrangement links TRBV11-2 to TRBJ2-1; 7 bases agree with TRBD1. The J segment lost 5 bases and the V segment lost 5 bases, leaving 9 bases of the junction unmatched. Germline V CDR1 and CDR2: SGHAT, FQNNGV. The CDR3 length is 15 residues. The CDR3: CASSLTGDFHNEQFF. CDR3 nucleotides: TGTGCCAGCAGCCTAACAGGGGATTTTCACAATGAGCAGTTCTTC. The full variable domain, completed using reference TRBV11-2 and TRBJ2-1, is EAGVAQSPRYKIIEKRQSVAFWCNPISGHATLYWYQQILGQGPKLLIQFQNNGVVDDSQLPKDRFSAERLKGVDSTLKIQPAKLEDSAVYLCASSLTGDFHNEQFFGPGTRLTVL.

V gene TRBV15 combines with J gene TRBJ1-5; TRBD1 is a possible D gene (5 bases). CDR1 and CDR2 (germline): LNHNV, YYDKDF (reference sequence). This CDR3 is 15 amino acids long. With 5 bases removed from V and 1 base from J, the gap between germline ends came to 12 bases. CDR3 sequence (DNA): TGTGCCACCAGCTCCCCCGGGGGAAGCAATCAGCCCCAGCATTTT. The encoded protein is CATSSPGGSNQPQHF. The full variable domain, completed using reference TRBV15 and TRBJ1-5, is DAMVIQNPRYQVTQFGKPVTLSCSQTLNHNVMYWYQQKSSQAPKLLFHYYDKDFNNEADTPDNFQSRRPNTSFCFLDIRSPGLGDTAMYLCATSSPGGSNQPQHFGDGTRLSIL.

This clone showed up just a few times. The CDR3 DNA follows: TGCGCCAGCAGTGGGTCGGGACAGACCACTGAAGCTTTCTTT. It codes for CASSGSGQTTEAFF. This chain connects TRBV10-1 to TRBJ1-1; 7 bases map to TRBD1. The CDR3 totals 14 residues. Germline V gives CDR1 WNHNN, CDR2 SYGVQD (reference sequence). V gave up 4 bases and J gave up 4 bases; unmatched junction bases: 6.